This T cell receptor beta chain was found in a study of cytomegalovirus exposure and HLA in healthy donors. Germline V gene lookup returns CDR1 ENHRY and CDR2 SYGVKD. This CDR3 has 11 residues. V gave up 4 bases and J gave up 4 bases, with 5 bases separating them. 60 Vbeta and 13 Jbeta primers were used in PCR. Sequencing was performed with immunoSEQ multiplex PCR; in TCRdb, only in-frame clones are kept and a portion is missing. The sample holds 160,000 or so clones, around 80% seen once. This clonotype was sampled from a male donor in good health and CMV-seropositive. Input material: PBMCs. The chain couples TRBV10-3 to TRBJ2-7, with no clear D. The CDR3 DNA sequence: TGTGCCATCAGTGGTCGGTACGAGCAGTACTTC. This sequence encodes CAISGRYEQYF.